This TCR beta chain was identified in a study of T cell responses to AZD1222 COVID-19 vaccine. General study findings and limits: The donors showed a predominance of white British ancestry and of females, with possible underestimation of clonal diversity. Nearly half of spike-specific TCRs reportedly target unmutated variant regions.

V was pared by 0 bases and J by 3 bases, with 12 bases between. The CDR3 contains 15 residues. Per the germline V gene, CDR1 is SGHRS and CDR2 is YFSETQ. A word on this clone: What it recognizes is unknown.

Repertoires were generated with immunoSEQ multiplex PCR, while TCRdb's copy carries only in-frame clones and drops some. Counted here are around 89,000 clones, more than 75% occurring once; the ten biggest clones make up 9.5% to 13%. Sequenced here: peripheral blood, sampled on day 0 of AZD1222 vaccination. V gene TRBV5-1 combines with J gene TRBJ1-1, with D uncertain. This receptor was taken from an adult in good health. CDR3: CASSLVWAGDTEAFF. CDR3 DNA sequence: TGCGCCAGCAGCTTGGTCTGGGCCGGGGACACTGAAGCTTTCTTT.